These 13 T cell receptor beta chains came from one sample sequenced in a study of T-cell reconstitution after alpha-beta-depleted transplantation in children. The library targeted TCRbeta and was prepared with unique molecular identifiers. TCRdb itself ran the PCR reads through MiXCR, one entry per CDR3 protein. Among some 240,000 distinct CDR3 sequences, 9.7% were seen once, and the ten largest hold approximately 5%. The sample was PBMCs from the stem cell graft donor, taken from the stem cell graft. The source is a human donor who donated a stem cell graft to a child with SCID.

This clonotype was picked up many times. As DNA, the CDR3 is TGCAGTGCATACTACGGGGCCGGCAGTCAGGGAAAGTACGGCTATGGCTACACCTTC. This translates into CSAYYGAGSQGKYGYGYTF. V gene TRBV20-1 combines with J gene TRBJ1-2; D possibly corresponds to TRBD1 (5 bases). Per germline, CDR1 DFQATT and CDR2 SNEGSKA (reference sequence). Trimming stripped 6 bases from V and 4 bases from J, with 33 bases between. The CDR3 extends over 19 amino acids.

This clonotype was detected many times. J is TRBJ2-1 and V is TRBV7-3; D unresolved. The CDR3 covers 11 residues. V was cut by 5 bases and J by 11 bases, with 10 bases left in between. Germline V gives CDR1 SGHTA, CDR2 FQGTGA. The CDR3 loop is CASSNGPKQFF. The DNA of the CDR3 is TGTGCCAGCAGCAATGGACCTAAGCAGTTCTTC. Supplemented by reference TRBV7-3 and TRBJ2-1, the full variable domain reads GAGVSQTPSNKVTEKGKYVELRCDPISGHTALYWYRQSLGQGPEFLIYFQGTGAADDSGLPNDRFFAVRPEGSVSTLKIQRTERGDSAVYLCASSNGPKQFFGPGTRLTVL.

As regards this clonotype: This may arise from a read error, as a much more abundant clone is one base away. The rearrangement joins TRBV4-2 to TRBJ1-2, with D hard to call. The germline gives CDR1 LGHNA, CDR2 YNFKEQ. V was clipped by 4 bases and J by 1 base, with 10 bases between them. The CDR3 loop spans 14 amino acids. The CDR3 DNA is TGTGCCAGCAGCCCAAATCGGGTTAACTATGGCTACACCTTC. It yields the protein CASSPNRVNYGYTF.

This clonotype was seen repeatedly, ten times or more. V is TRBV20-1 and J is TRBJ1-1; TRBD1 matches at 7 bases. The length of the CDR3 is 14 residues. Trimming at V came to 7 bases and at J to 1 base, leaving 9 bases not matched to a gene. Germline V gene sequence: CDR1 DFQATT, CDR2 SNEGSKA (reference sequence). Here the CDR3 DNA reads TGCAGTGTCCCCACCGGACAGGCGAACACTGAAGCTTTCTTT. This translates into CSVPTGQANTEAFF.

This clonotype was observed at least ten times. CDR3 in DNA: TGCGCCAGCAAGGACAGGGACGGGAGCGAGCAGTACTTC. This sequence encodes CASKDRDGSEQYF. The chain joins TRBV5-1 to TRBJ2-7, with TRBD1 identical over 8 bases. This CDR3 region has 13 residues. Germline V lookup: CDR1 SGHRS, CDR2 YFSETQ. V lost 6 bases to trimming and J lost 6 bases; unmatched junction nucleotides: 8.

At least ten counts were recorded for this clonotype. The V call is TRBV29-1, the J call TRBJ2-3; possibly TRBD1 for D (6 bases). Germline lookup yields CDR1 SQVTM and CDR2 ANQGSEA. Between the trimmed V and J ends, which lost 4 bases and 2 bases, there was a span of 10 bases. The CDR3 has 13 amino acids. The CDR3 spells CSVGGQITDTQYF. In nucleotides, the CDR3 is TGCAGCGTTGGGGGGCAGATCACAGATACGCAGTATTTT.

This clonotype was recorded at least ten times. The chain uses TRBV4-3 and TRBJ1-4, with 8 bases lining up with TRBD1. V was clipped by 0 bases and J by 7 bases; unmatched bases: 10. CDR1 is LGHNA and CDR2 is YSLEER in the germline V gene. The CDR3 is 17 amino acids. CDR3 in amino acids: CASSQEALGQGREKLFF. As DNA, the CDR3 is TGCGCCAGCAGCCAAGAGGCCCTCGGACAGGGTCGTGAAAAACTGTTTTTT.

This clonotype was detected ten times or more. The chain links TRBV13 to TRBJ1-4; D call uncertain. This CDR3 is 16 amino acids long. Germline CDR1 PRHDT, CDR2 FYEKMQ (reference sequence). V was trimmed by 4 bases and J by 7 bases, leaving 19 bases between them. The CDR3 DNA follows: TGTGCCAGCAGCTGGACCGATCGGGGTTGGGGTGAAAAACTGTTTTTT. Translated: CASSWTDRGWGEKLFF.

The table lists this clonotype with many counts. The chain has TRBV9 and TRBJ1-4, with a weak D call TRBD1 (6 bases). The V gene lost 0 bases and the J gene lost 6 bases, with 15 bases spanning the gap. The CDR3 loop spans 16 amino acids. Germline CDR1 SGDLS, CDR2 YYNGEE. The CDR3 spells CASSVAPRGGDEKLFF. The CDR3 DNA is TGTGCCAGCAGCGTAGCGCCCCGGGGGGGCGATGAAAAACTGTTTTTT.

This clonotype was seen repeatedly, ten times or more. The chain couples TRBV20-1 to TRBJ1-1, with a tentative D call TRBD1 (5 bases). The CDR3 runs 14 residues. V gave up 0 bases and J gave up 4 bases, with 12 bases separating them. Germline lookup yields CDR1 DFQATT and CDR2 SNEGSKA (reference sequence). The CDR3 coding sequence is TGCAGTGCTAGAGAAGGTCAGGGTGGCACTGAAGCTTTCTTT. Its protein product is CSAREGQGGTEAFF.

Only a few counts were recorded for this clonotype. CDR3 in amino acids: CASSPLTGSYNEQFF. Written as DNA, the CDR3 is TGTGCCAGCAGCCCGCTCACAGGGTCCTACAATGAGCAGTTCTTC. The V call is TRBV11-2, the J call TRBJ2-1, with D maybe TRBD1 (6 bases). V was cut by 5 bases and J by 1 base, with 12 bases left in between. The CDR3 length is 15 residues. The V gene's germline CDR1 is SGHAT and CDR2 FQNNGV. Variable domain in full (rest from reference TRBV11-2 and TRBJ2-1): EAGVAQSPRYKIIEKRQSVAFWCNPISGHATLYWYQQILGQGPKLLIQFQNNGVVDDSQLPKDRFSAERLKGVDSTLKIQPAKLEDSAVYLCASSPLTGSYNEQFFGPGTRLTVL.

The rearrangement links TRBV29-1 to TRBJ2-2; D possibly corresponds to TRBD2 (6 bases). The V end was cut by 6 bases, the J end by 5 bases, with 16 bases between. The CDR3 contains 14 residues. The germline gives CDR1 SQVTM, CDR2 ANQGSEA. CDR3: CSVRTGVRTGELFF. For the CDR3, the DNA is TGCAGCGTCCGGACGGGGGTACGGACCGGGGAGCTGTTTTTT.

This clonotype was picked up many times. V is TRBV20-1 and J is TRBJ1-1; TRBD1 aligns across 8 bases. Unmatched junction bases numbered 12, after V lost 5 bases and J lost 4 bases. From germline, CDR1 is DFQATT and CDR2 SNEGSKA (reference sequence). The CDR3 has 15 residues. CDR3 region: CSAPLLGQVVTEAFF. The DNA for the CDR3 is TGCAGTGCTCCTTTGCTGGGACAGGTCGTCACTGAAGCTTTCTTT.